This T cell receptor beta chain was sequenced for a study of graft-versus-host responses after intestinal transplantation. Study overall: Once they had received anti-thymocyte globulin induction, all recipients took tacrolimus and steroids for approximately three years. The study, taken as a whole, reports: Across patients carrying graft-donor T cell macrochimerism, allografts held high graft-versus-host to host-versus-graft clonal ratios.

Generated by immunoSEQ multiplex PCR, the TCRdb table keeps only in-frame clones and is missing some. The sample consists of roughly 110,000 clones, around 94% of them appearing once. CDR1 is MGHRA and CDR2 is YSYEKL in the germline V gene. The CDR3 spans 13 residues. V shed 4 bases and J shed 4 bases, with 8 bases lying between them. For this clone: Its specificity is unknown.

The receptor was derived from a human donor who was the organ donor for an intestinal transplant. The chain employs TRBV4-1 and TRBJ2-1; D possibly corresponds to TRBD1 (6 bases). The material sequenced was unstimulated CD8+ T cells sorted from spleen or lymph node cells, taken before transplant. In nucleotides, the CDR3 is TGCGCCAGCAGCCGCCAGGGGTACAATGAGCAGTTCTTC. It encodes CASSRQGYNEQFF.